Sequencing of this TCR beta chain was carried out in a study of technical replicates of blood from several donors. This clone was recorded once. Clones were read by immunoSEQ multiplex PCR, and TCRdb kept only the in-frame ones, dropping some. The sample includes 95,000 to 100,000 clones, over 90% of them seen just once. With 4 bases removed from V and 1 base from J, the gap between germline ends came to 11 bases. The CDR3 is made up of 15 amino acids. Per germline, CDR1 SGHTS and CDR2 YDEGEE. Sequenced: T cells isolated from PBMCs. The source is a human donor in good health. The V gene is TRBV5-8, the J gene TRBJ2-2; a weak D match, TRBD2 (6 bases). The CDR3 bases are TGTGCCAGCAGCCCTATCGGGGGGAACACCGGGGAGCTGTTTTTT. This translates into CASSPIGGNTGELFF.